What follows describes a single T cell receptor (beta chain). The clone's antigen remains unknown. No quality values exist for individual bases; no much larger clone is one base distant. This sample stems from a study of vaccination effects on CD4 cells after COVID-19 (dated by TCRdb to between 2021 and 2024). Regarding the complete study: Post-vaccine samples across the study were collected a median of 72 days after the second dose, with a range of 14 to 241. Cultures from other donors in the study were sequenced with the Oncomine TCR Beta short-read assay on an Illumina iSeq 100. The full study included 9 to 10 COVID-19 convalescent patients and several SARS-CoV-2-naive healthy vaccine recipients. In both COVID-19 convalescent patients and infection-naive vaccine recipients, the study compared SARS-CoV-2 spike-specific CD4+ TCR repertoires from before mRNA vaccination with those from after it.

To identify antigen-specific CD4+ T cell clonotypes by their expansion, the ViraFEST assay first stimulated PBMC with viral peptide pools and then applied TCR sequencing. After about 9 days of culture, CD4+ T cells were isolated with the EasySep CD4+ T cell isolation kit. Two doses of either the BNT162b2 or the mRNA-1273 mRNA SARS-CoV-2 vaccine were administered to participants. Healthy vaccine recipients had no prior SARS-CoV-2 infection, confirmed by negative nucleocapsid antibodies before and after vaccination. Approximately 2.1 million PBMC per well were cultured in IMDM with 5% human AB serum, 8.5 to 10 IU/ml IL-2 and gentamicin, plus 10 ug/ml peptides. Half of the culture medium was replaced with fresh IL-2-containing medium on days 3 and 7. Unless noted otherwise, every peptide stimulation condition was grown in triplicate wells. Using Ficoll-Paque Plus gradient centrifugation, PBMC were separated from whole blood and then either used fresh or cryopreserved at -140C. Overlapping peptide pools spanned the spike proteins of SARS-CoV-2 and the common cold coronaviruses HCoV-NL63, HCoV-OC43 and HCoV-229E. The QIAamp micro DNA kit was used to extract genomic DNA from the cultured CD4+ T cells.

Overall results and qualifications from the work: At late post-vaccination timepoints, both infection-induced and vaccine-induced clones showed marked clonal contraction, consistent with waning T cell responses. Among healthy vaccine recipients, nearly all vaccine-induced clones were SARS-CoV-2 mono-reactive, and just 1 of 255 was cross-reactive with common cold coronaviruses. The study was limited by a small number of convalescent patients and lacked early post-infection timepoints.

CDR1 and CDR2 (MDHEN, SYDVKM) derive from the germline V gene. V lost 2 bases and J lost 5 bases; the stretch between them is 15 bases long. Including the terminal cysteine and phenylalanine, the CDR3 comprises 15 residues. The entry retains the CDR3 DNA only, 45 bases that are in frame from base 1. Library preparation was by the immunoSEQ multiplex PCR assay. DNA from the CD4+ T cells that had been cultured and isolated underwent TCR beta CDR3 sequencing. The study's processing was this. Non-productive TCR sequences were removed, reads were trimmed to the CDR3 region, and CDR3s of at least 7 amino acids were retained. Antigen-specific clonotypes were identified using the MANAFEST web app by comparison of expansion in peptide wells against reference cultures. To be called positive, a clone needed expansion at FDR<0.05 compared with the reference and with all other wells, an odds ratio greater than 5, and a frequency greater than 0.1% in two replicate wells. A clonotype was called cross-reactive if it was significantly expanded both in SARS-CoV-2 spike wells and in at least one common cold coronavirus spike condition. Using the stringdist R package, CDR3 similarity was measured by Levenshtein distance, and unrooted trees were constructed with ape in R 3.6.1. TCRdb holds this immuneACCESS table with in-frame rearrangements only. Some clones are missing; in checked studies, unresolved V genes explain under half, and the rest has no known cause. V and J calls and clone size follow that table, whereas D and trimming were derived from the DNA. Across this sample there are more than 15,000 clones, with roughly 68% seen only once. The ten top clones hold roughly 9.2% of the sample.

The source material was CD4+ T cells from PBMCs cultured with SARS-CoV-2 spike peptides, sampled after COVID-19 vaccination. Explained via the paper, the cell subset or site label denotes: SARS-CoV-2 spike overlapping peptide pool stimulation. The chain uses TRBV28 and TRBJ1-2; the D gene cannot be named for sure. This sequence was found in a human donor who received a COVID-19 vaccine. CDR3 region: CASSLGARGGYGYTF. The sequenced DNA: TGTGCCAGCAGTTTAGGTGCACGGGGAGGTTATGGCTACACCTTC.